These 20 T cell receptor beta chains share one sample of origin, sequenced in a study of blood T cell repertoires in COVID-19. The repertoire was sequenced with immunoSEQ multiplex PCR; TCRdb's copy has only in-frame clones and lacks some. Of approximately 500,000 clones listed, roughly 89% were seen once; the top ten hold roughly 7.4%. The sample comprised peripheral blood. Receptors were obtained from a woman aged 45-59 years with COVID-19, enrolled during active disease.

The chain joins TRBV2 to TRBJ1-3; D possibly corresponds to TRBD1 (6 bases). The germline CDR1 and CDR2 sequences are SNHLY and FYNNEI. The CDR3 runs to 13 residues. The V and J ends lost 9 bases and 7 bases respectively, with 16 bases between them. CDR3: CASYRDRGNTIYF. In DNA form, the CDR3 reads TGTGCCAGTTACAGGGACCGAGGGAACACCATATATTTT.

CDR3 in amino acids: CASSLGSGGNTEAFF. CDR3 DNA: TGTGCCAGCAGCTTAGGGTCTGGGGGCAACACTGAAGCTTTCTTT. The J gene is TRBJ1-1, the V gene TRBV7-7; perhaps TRBD1 as D (6 bases). The germline CDR1 and CDR2 sequences are SSHAT and FNYEAQ (reference sequence). V gave up 1 base and J gave up 2 bases, with 11 bases separating them. The CDR3 has 15 amino acids.

V gene TRBV29-1 combines with J gene TRBJ1-1; TRBD1 matches at 7 bases. The V gene's germline CDR1 is SQVTM and CDR2 ANQGSEA. The CDR3 is 11 amino acids. The CDR3 region is CVEGAGTEAFF. The DNA for the CDR3 is TGCGTAGAGGGGGCTGGAACTGAAGCTTTCTTT.

J is TRBJ1-4 and V is TRBV5-4; the match to TRBD1 covers 10 bases. This CDR3 spans 14 amino acids. The germline gives CDR1 SGHNT, CDR2 YYREEE (reference sequence). The ends lost 4 bases at V and 10 bases at J; junction bases unmatched: 7. CDR3 amino acids: CASSPGTGDGKLFF. CDR3 bases: TGTGCCAGCAGCCCCGGGACAGGGGACGGAAAACTGTTTTTT.

The chain joins TRBV5-4 to TRBJ2-7, with a tentative D call TRBD1 (5 bases). CDR1 and CDR2 from the germline V gene are SGHNT and YYREEE (reference sequence). Trimming shortened V by 9 bases and J by 1 base, and 17 bases separated the two germline ends. CDR3 length equals 14 residues. The CDR3 bases are TGTGCCACAGGGTCCCAGGGTGCGTCCTACGAGCAGTACTTC. Protein: CATGSQGASYEQYF.

V and J are TRBV7-2 and TRBJ2-2; 7 positions agree with TRBD2. The CDR3 runs 15 residues. The junction had 5 bases not matched to a gene; V was cut back by 2 bases and J by 5 bases. Per the germline V gene, CDR1 is SGHTA and CDR2 is FQGNSA. The CDR3 reads CASSLSGGSTGELFF. In DNA, the CDR3 is TGTGCCAGCAGCTTATCCGGCGGGAGTACCGGGGAGCTGTTTTTT. Looking up the rest from reference TRBV7-2 and TRBJ2-2 gives the full variable domain: GAGVSQSPSNKVTEKGKDVELRCDPISGHTALYWYRQSLGQGLEFLIYFQGNSAPDKSGLPSDRFSAERTGGSVSTLTIQRTQQEDSAVYLCASSLSGGSTGELFFGEGSRLTVL.

The V and J genes are TRBV5-5 and TRBJ2-7, with 11 bases matching TRBD1. Germline V gene sequence: CDR1 SGHKS, CDR2 YYEKEE (reference sequence). The CDR3 is 16 amino acids. The ends lost 3 bases at V and 6 bases at J; junction bases unmatched: 11. This CDR3 is CASSSNGQGAASEQYF. CDR3 nucleotides: TGTGCCAGCAGCTCTAACGGACAGGGGGCGGCGTCCGAGCAGTACTTC.

The chain recombines TRBV7-9 with TRBJ1-1; 9 bases agree with TRBD1. V shed 6 bases and J 5 bases; nucleotides not matched to a gene: 10. The germline V gene encodes CDR1 SEHNR and CDR2 FQNEAQ (reference sequence). There are 15 residues in the CDR3. This CDR3 is CASSDRQGGGTEAFF. Written as DNA, the CDR3 is TGTGCCAGCAGTGACCGACAGGGGGGAGGGACTGAAGCTTTCTTT.

The chain joins TRBV2 to TRBJ2-4; TRBD2 matches 7 bases. CDR3 length: 14 residues. The V segment lost 10 bases and the J segment 3 bases; nucleotides outside the gene matches: 9. CDR1 and CDR2 from the germline V gene are SNHLY and FYNNEI. In nucleotides, the CDR3 is TGTGCCACCCGGGGGGTGGTGGGCAAAAACATTCAGTACTTC. Translation: CATRGVVGKNIQYF.

This clone was counted a single time. CDR3 amino acids: CASRENRGHSGYTF. The CDR3, as DNA: TGTGCCAGCAGAGAGAACAGGGGGCATTCTGGCTACACCTTC. The chain is built from TRBV28 and TRBJ1-2, with 9 nucleotides matching TRBD1. J gave up 7 bases and V 6 bases, and 9 bases lay outside the gene matches. The CDR3 sequence is 14 residues long. CDR1 and CDR2 (germline): MDHEN, SYDVKM.

The chain combines TRBV7-2 with TRBJ1-2; D unresolved. V was trimmed by 4 bases and J by 4 bases, leaving 19 bases between them. Germline V gives CDR1 SGHTA, CDR2 FQGNSA. The CDR3 consists of 16 residues. The CDR3 here is CASSSDGEKRLYGYTF. The CDR3 DNA follows: TGTGCCAGCAGCTCCGACGGAGAAAAAAGACTCTATGGCTACACCTTC.

The chain uses TRBV5-1 and TRBJ1-2; weak D call: TRBD1 (5 bases). The V end lost 4 bases, the J end lost 4 bases, and 14 bases lay between the germline ends. Germline V gene lookup returns CDR1 SGHRS and CDR2 YFSETQ. The CDR3 length is 14 residues. In DNA, the CDR3 is TGCGCCAGCAGCCCCGACAGCCCGATCTATGGCTACACCTTC. Protein sequence: CASSPDSPIYGYTF.

This chain connects TRBV24-1 to TRBJ2-7; maybe TRBD1 (6 bases). V was shortened by 4 bases and J by 1 base, with 25 bases between the two germline ends. Germline values: CDR1 KGHDR, CDR2 SFDVKD. The CDR3 runs 19 residues. The CDR3 here is CATSDSSGTPQSHSYEQYF. The CDR3 nucleotides are TGTGCCACCAGTGACTCCTCGGGGACACCTCAGTCTCATTCCTACGAGCAGTACTTC.

This chain links TRBV30 with TRBJ2-7; weak D call: TRBD2 (6 bases). The ends were cut back, 1 base at V and 9 bases at J, with 10 bases in the middle. Germline V gene lookup returns CDR1 GTSNPN and CDR2 SVGIG (reference sequence). The CDR3 totals 11 residues. CDR3 sequence: CAWSEGGAQYF. CDR3 DNA: TGTGCCTGGAGTGAGGGAGGAGCGCAGTACTTC.

The J gene is TRBJ1-5, the V gene TRBV24-1, with a possible D match to TRBD1 (5 bases). Germline-derived CDR1 and CDR2 are KGHDR and SFDVKD. The CDR3 length is 15 residues. Trimming cost V 3 bases and J 5 bases, with 13 bases left between them. CDR3 coding DNA: TGTGCCACCAGTGATGCAGGGTTACCGGATCAGCCCCAGCATTTT. Translated: CATSDAGLPDQPQHF.

The J gene is TRBJ1-1, the V gene TRBV28; 7 nucleotides line up with TRBD1. The CDR3 runs to 14 residues. Unmatched junction bases numbered 8, after V lost 2 bases and J lost 8 bases. From germline, CDR1 is MDHEN and CDR2 SYDVKM. In DNA, the CDR3 is TGTGCCAGCAGTTTACGCGGGACAGCTAGGGAAGCTTTCTTT. It yields the protein CASSLRGTAREAFF.

The rearrangement uses TRBV5-8 and TRBJ2-3; weak D call: TRBD2 (7 bases). The CDR3 covers 17 residues. Germline-derived CDR1 and CDR2 are SGHTS and YDEGEE. Trimming left V 2 bases short and J 8 bases short, with 24 bases between. CDR3 protein: CASSFAKLGGGGGTQYF. The CDR3 nucleotides are TGTGCCAGCAGCTTTGCGAAGTTGGGAGGGGGAGGTGGTACGCAGTATTTT.

This chain links TRBV18 with TRBJ1-1; the D is unclear. The CDR3 totals 16 residues. Germline CDR1 reads KGHSH; CDR2 reads LQKENI. The germline V and J ends were trimmed by 3 bases and 2 bases, with 16 bases remaining between them. The CDR3 sequence: CASSPNPPSGNTEAFF. DNA for the CDR3: TGTGCCAGCTCACCTAATCCACCCAGTGGTAACACTGAAGCTTTCTTT.

The rearrangement joins TRBV28 to TRBJ1-1; D remains ambiguous. The CDR3 is 15 amino acids. The ends were cut back, 2 bases at V and 1 base at J, with 11 bases in the middle. Germline V CDR1 and CDR2: MDHEN, SYDVKM. This CDR3 is CASSLRRGRNTEAFF. The DNA for the CDR3 is TGTGCCAGCAGTTTACGTCGTGGGAGGAACACTGAAGCTTTCTTT.

The gene calls are TRBV10-3 and TRBJ2-1; 10 bases agree with TRBD1. This CDR3 is 16 amino acids long. Germline V CDR1 and CDR2: ENHRY, SYGVKD. V was pared by 5 bases and J by 7 bases, with 11 bases of the junction left unmatched. As DNA, the CDR3 is TGTGCCATCAGTCCCCGGGACAGGGGAGGAGTAAATGAGCAGTTCTTC. Its translation: CAISPRDRGGVNEQFF.